This TCR beta chain was recovered during a study of T cell responses to AZD1222 COVID-19 vaccine. General observations from the study: As reported, nearly half of all spike-specific TCRs target variant regions that are unmutated.

Germline V gene data show CDR1 as MNHNS and CDR2 as SASEGT. The CDR3 contains 12 residues. The V end lost 2 bases, the J end lost 4 bases, and 5 bases lay between the germline ends. The protocol was immunoSEQ multiplex PCR, while the TCRdb copy is restricted to in-frame clones and leaves out a portion. The sample yields 150,000 to 200,000 clones, 70% to 90% seen once. Worth noting for this clone: Its antigen is unknown.

V is TRBV6-1 and J is TRBJ1-2; D not certain. This specimen consisted of peripheral blood, obtained 28 days after the second AZD1222 dose. This sequence was found in an adult who received the AZD1222 COVID-19 vaccine. CDR3 loop: CASSENIYGYTF. The CDR3, as DNA: TGTGCCAGCAGTGAAAACATCTATGGCTACACCTTC.